Given below is one T cell receptor (beta chain) in context. The length of the CDR3 is 16 residues. Germline CDR1 reads LNHDA; CDR2 reads SQIVND (reference sequence). V lost 5 bases to trimming and J lost 2 bases; unmatched junction nucleotides: 10. This record comes from a study of blood T cell repertoires in COVID-19. About the research overall: The origin of the acute and convalescent COVID-19 samples was the United States, Italy and Spain. Nucleic acid was either cDNA or gDNA, and it came from T cells, B-cell-depleted T cells, or PBMCs.

Per the original methods: Quantification of nucleated cells was approximated via reference gene primer amplification. Some clones are missing from TCRdb's copy, which holds only in-frame ones; the method was immunoSEQ multiplex PCR. The V and J calls and clone size were taken over from that table, and D and trimming were inferred from the DNA. This sample has 250,000 or so clones, with roughly 89% found just once. The gene calls are TRBV19 and TRBJ2-3, with 7 bases lining up with TRBD2. This TCR derives from a woman in her forties who had recovered from COVID-19. The material sequenced was peripheral blood. CDR3 bases: TGTGCCAGTAGTGCTCGTGGGACTACCTACACAGATACGCAGTATTTT. It is translated as CASSARGTTYTDTQYF.